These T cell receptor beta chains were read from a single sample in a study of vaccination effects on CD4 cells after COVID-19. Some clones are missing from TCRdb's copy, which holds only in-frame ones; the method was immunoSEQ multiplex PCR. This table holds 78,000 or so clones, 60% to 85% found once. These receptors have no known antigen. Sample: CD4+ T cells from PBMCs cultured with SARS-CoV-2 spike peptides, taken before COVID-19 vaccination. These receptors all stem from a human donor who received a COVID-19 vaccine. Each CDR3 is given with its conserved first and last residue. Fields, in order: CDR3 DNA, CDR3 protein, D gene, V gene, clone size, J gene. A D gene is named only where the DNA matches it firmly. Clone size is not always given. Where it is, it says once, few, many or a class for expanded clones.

CDR3 DNA: TGTGCCAGTAGTATGGACAGGGGGGAGAATCAGCCCCAGCATTTT
CDR3 protein: CASSMDRGENQPQHF
D gene: TRBD1
V gene: TRBV19
clone size: -
J gene: TRBJ1-5

CDR3 DNA: TGTGCCAGCAGCATCCCGGGAGGGGTCTACAATGAGCAGTTCTTC
CDR3 protein: CASSIPGGVYNEQFF
D gene: TRBD2
V gene: TRBV7-3
clone size: -
J gene: TRBJ2-1

CDR3 DNA: TGTGCCAGTGAACAGGGACAGGAGTATGGCTACACCTTC
CDR3 protein: CASEQGQEYGYTF
D gene: TRBD1
V gene: TRBV18
clone size: -
J gene: TRBJ1-2

CDR3 DNA: TGTGCCAGCAGCTTAACCCGGACAGTTACCTACAATGAGCAGTTCTTC
CDR3 protein: CASSLTRTVTYNEQFF
D gene: -
V gene: TRBV7-3
clone size: -
J gene: TRBJ2-1

CDR3 DNA: TGTGCCAGCAGTTTACAAGACAGGGAAGTAAGCGGCTACACCTTC
CDR3 protein: CASSLQDREVSGYTF
D gene: TRBD1
V gene: TRBV28
clone size: few
J gene: TRBJ1-2

CDR3 DNA: TGCGCCAGCAGCGGGGGGCTGCCCTACAATGAGCAGTTCTTC
CDR3 protein: CASSGGLPYNEQFF
D gene: -
V gene: TRBV5-1
clone size: -
J gene: TRBJ2-1

CDR3 DNA: TGTGCCAGCAGCCAAGAGCAGGCCTATGGCTACACCTTC
CDR3 protein: CASSQEQAYGYTF
D gene: -
V gene: TRBV3-1/TRBV3-2
clone size: -
J gene: TRBJ1-2

CDR3 DNA: TGCGCCAGCAGCCAAGAGACAGGGAATGAAGCTTTCTTT
CDR3 protein: CASSQETGNEAFF
D gene: TRBD1
V gene: TRBV4-3
clone size: -
J gene: TRBJ1-1

CDR3 DNA: TGTGCCAGTAGTAAACAGGGGAACACCGGGGAGCTGTTTTTT
CDR3 protein: CASSKQGNTGELFF
D gene: -
V gene: TRBV19
clone size: -
J gene: TRBJ2-2

CDR3 DNA: TGTGCCAGCAGCCAAGATGGGCCCCAAACCCCCACAGATACGCAGTATTTT
CDR3 protein: CASSQDGPQTPTDTQYF
D gene: -
V gene: TRBV4-2
clone size: -
J gene: TRBJ2-3

CDR3 DNA: TGTGCCAGCAGCGCGCCGGGACAGGGTTACTATGGCTACACCTTC
CDR3 protein: CASSAPGQGYYGYTF
D gene: TRBD1
V gene: TRBV5-6
clone size: -
J gene: TRBJ1-2

CDR3 DNA: TGTGCCAGCAGCTCCTCCCGGGCGGCTAACTATGGCTACACCTTC
CDR3 protein: CASSSSRAANYGYTF
D gene: -
V gene: TRBV7-8
clone size: -
J gene: TRBJ1-2

CDR3 DNA: TGTGCCAGCAGTGGTCGGGCGGAGACCCAGTACTTC
CDR3 protein: CASSGRAETQYF
D gene: -
V gene: TRBV2
clone size: -
J gene: TRBJ2-5

CDR3 DNA: TGTGCCAGCAGTAGTCGGTTAGCCAAAAACATTCAGTACTTC
CDR3 protein: CASSSRLAKNIQYF
D gene: -
V gene: TRBV6-5
clone size: -
J gene: TRBJ2-4

CDR3 DNA: TGTGCCAGCAATTACGGGGCAGTTAACACCGGGGAGCTGTTTTTT
CDR3 protein: CASNYGAVNTGELFF
D gene: -
V gene: TRBV3-1/TRBV3-2
clone size: -
J gene: TRBJ2-2

CDR3 DNA: TGTGCCAGCAGCCCACGGACAGCGAACACCATATATTTT
CDR3 protein: CASSPRTANTIYF
D gene: -
V gene: TRBV7-8
clone size: -
J gene: TRBJ1-3

CDR3 DNA: TGTGCCAGCAGCTTTCGTGTTCTAGCGGGGGAGACCCAGTACTTC
CDR3 protein: CASSFRVLAGETQYF
D gene: TRBD2
V gene: TRBV9
clone size: -
J gene: TRBJ2-5

CDR3 DNA: TGTGCCAGCAGCCGCCCCCCTTCCTATGGCTACACCTTC
CDR3 protein: CASSRPPSYGYTF
D gene: -
V gene: TRBV3-1/TRBV3-2
clone size: -
J gene: TRBJ1-2

CDR3 DNA: TGTGCCAGCAGAGTTGATGAAAAACTGTTTTTT
CDR3 protein: CASRVDEKLFF
D gene: -
V gene: TRBV6-6
clone size: -
J gene: TRBJ1-4

CDR3 DNA: TGTGCCACCAGTACAGGGGTTGGACAGCCCCAGCATTTT
CDR3 protein: CATSTGVGQPQHF
D gene: TRBD1
V gene: TRBV24-1
clone size: -
J gene: TRBJ1-5

CDR3 DNA: TGTGCCAGCAGCTTGGGTCAGGGGGGTGGCTACACCTTC
CDR3 protein: CASSLGQGGGYTF
D gene: TRBD1
V gene: TRBV11-2
clone size: few
J gene: TRBJ1-2

CDR3 DNA: TGCGCCAGCAGCGGGGGGTTCTATGGCTACACCTTC
CDR3 protein: CASSGGFYGYTF
D gene: -
V gene: TRBV5-1
clone size: -
J gene: TRBJ1-2

CDR3 DNA: TGTGCCAGCAGTGAAGTGGGGACAGGGACGAACATTCAGTACTTC
CDR3 protein: CASSEVGTGTNIQYF
D gene: TRBD1
V gene: TRBV6-1
clone size: -
J gene: TRBJ2-4

CDR3 DNA: TGTGCCAGCAGCTTGCAGGGGTTGACAGGGAACATTCAGTACTTC
CDR3 protein: CASSLQGLTGNIQYF
D gene: TRBD1
V gene: TRBV5-4
clone size: -
J gene: TRBJ2-4

CDR3 DNA: TGTGCCATCGATCCAGCGGGGCGATCCTACAATGAGCAGTTCTTC
CDR3 protein: CAIDPAGRSYNEQFF
D gene: TRBD2
V gene: TRBV28
clone size: -
J gene: TRBJ2-1

CDR3 DNA: TGTGCCAGCAGCGTAGAGGACAGGGGGCTAAAGACCCAGTACTTC
CDR3 protein: CASSVEDRGLKTQYF
D gene: TRBD1
V gene: TRBV9
clone size: -
J gene: TRBJ2-5

CDR3 DNA: TGTGCCGTCCGGGGAGATCAAGAGACCCAGTACTTC
CDR3 protein: CAVRGDQETQYF
D gene: -
V gene: TRBV10-3
clone size: once
J gene: TRBJ2-5

CDR3 DNA: TGTGCCATCAGCTCCTCTAGCGGGGGCAACACCGGGGAGCTGTTTTTT
CDR3 protein: CAISSSSGGNTGELFF
D gene: TRBD2
V gene: TRBV10-3
clone size: -
J gene: TRBJ2-2

CDR3 DNA: TGTGCCTGGAGTGCCAACGCCGGGACAGGGGGTGGAAACACCATATATTTT
CDR3 protein: CAWSANAGTGGGNTIYF
D gene: TRBD1
V gene: TRBV30
clone size: -
J gene: TRBJ1-3

CDR3 DNA: TGCAGCGTTGGACCCTCGAGCACCGGGGAGCTGTTTTTT
CDR3 protein: CSVGPSSTGELFF
D gene: -
V gene: TRBV29-1
clone size: -
J gene: TRBJ2-2

CDR3 DNA: TGTGCCAGCTCACCTCCGGGACAGGGTGCCTACAATGAGCAGTTCTTC
CDR3 protein: CASSPPGQGAYNEQFF
D gene: TRBD1
V gene: TRBV18
clone size: -
J gene: TRBJ2-1

CDR3 DNA: TGTGCCAGCAGTCCAACTCTTGCAGGGAATGTTGAGCAGTTCTTC
CDR3 protein: CASSPTLAGNVEQFF
D gene: -
V gene: TRBV14
clone size: -
J gene: TRBJ2-1

CDR3 DNA: TGTGCCAGCAAACTGGGACAGGTTAAAGAGACCCAGTACTTC
CDR3 protein: CASKLGQVKETQYF
D gene: TRBD1
V gene: TRBV3-1/TRBV3-2
clone size: -
J gene: TRBJ2-5

CDR3 DNA: TGTGCCAGCAGGGGAACAGGGGGCAGCTATGGCTACACCTTC
CDR3 protein: CASRGTGGSYGYTF
D gene: TRBD1
V gene: TRBV6-5
clone size: -
J gene: TRBJ1-2

CDR3 DNA: TGCGCCAGCAGCCCCCGGGCAGGGGAGAACACTGAAGCTTTCTTT
CDR3 protein: CASSPRAGENTEAFF
D gene: -
V gene: TRBV5-1
clone size: -
J gene: TRBJ1-1

CDR3 DNA: TGTGCCAGCAGTGAACCCCGGGGGCCTTTGGAGGGCTACACCTTC
CDR3 protein: CASSEPRGPLEGYTF
D gene: -
V gene: TRBV6-1
clone size: few
J gene: TRBJ1-2

CDR3 DNA: TGTGCCAGCAGCCCCCCCTATACTTCCGGGGAGCTGTTTTTT
CDR3 protein: CASSPPYTSGELFF
D gene: -
V gene: TRBV14
clone size: -
J gene: TRBJ2-2

CDR3 DNA: TGTGCCAGCTCACCACGGGTTGGGCCACTGACAGGGAACTATGGCTACACCTTC
CDR3 protein: CASSPRVGPLTGNYGYTF
D gene: TRBD1
V gene: TRBV18
clone size: -
J gene: TRBJ1-2

CDR3 DNA: TGTGCCAGTAGTATCGATAGAAACACTGAAGCTTTCTTT
CDR3 protein: CASSIDRNTEAFF
D gene: -
V gene: TRBV19
clone size: -
J gene: TRBJ1-1

CDR3 DNA: TGTGCCAGCAGTGATGGCAACTATGGCTACACCTTC
CDR3 protein: CASSDGNYGYTF
D gene: -
V gene: TRBV6-1
clone size: -
J gene: TRBJ1-2

CDR3 DNA: TGTGCCATCAGTGACCCGGGACAGGCGAACACTGAAGCTTTCTTT
CDR3 protein: CAISDPGQANTEAFF
D gene: TRBD1
V gene: TRBV10-3
clone size: -
J gene: TRBJ1-1

CDR3 DNA: TGCGCCAGCAGCCAAAAACTTACAGATACGCAGTATTTT
CDR3 protein: CASSQKLTDTQYF
D gene: -
V gene: TRBV4-3
clone size: -
J gene: TRBJ2-3

CDR3 DNA: TGTGCCAGCAGCGGGTTGACGCGAGAGACCCAGTACTTC
CDR3 protein: CASSGLTRETQYF
D gene: -
V gene: TRBV5-4
clone size: -
J gene: TRBJ2-5

CDR3 DNA: TGTGCCAGCAGTTACCGAGTTCTGGAGACCCAGTACTTC
CDR3 protein: CASSYRVLETQYF
D gene: -
V gene: TRBV6-5
clone size: -
J gene: TRBJ2-5

CDR3 DNA: TGTGCCAGCAGCTCGGACGGAAATCAGCCCCAGCATTTT
CDR3 protein: CASSSDGNQPQHF
D gene: -
V gene: TRBV7-3
clone size: few
J gene: TRBJ1-5

CDR3 DNA: TGTGCCAGCAGCCATCCAGGGGTGGAGGAAAAACTGTTTTTT
CDR3 protein: CASSHPGVEEKLFF
D gene: -
V gene: TRBV5-5
clone size: -
J gene: TRBJ1-4

CDR3 DNA: TGTGCCAGCAGCGTGGGGGAGCCTAGCGGGATCCCAGGGACCCAGTACTTC
CDR3 protein: CASSVGEPSGIPGTQYF
D gene: TRBD2
V gene: TRBV9
clone size: -
J gene: TRBJ2-5

CDR3 DNA: TGCGCCAGCAGCCCAGCGGAGAGATCGGGGTCACCCCTCCACTTT
CDR3 protein: CASSPAERSGSPLHF
D gene: -
V gene: TRBV4-3
clone size: -
J gene: TRBJ1-6

CDR3 DNA: TGTGCCAGCGGGGACAGGGGCGACACCGGGGAGCTGTTTTTT
CDR3 protein: CASGDRGDTGELFF
D gene: TRBD1
V gene: TRBV19
clone size: few
J gene: TRBJ2-2

CDR3 DNA: TGTGCCAGCAGTCCCAGAATACAGGGTAACTATGGCTACACCTTC
CDR3 protein: CASSPRIQGNYGYTF
D gene: -
V gene: TRBV27
clone size: -
J gene: TRBJ1-2

CDR3 DNA: TGCGCCAGCGCCCGAGAGGGGGGGGAGCTGTTTTTT
CDR3 protein: CASAREGGELFF
D gene: -
V gene: TRBV10-1
clone size: -
J gene: TRBJ2-2

CDR3 DNA: TGTGCCTGGAGTGTAGGGAGCAATGGCTACACCTTC
CDR3 protein: CAWSVGSNGYTF
D gene: -
V gene: TRBV30
clone size: -
J gene: TRBJ1-2

CDR3 DNA: TGCGCCAGCAGCCAAGGGAGCACGGGGAACTATGGCTACACCTTC
CDR3 protein: CASSQGSTGNYGYTF
D gene: -
V gene: TRBV4-3
clone size: -
J gene: TRBJ1-2

CDR3 DNA: TGTGCCAGCAGGGTCGATGAACACTATGGCTACACCTTC
CDR3 protein: CASRVDEHYGYTF
D gene: -
V gene: TRBV6-6
clone size: once
J gene: TRBJ1-2

CDR3 DNA: TGTGCCAGCAAAGCGGGGGGCTCCTACAATGAGCAGTTCTTC
CDR3 protein: CASKAGGSYNEQFF
D gene: TRBD2
V gene: TRBV6-4
clone size: -
J gene: TRBJ2-1

CDR3 DNA: TGTGCCAGCCAGAGGGTCATGGGAGAGACCCAGTACTTC
CDR3 protein: CASQRVMGETQYF
D gene: -
V gene: TRBV6-5
clone size: once
J gene: TRBJ2-5

CDR3 DNA: TGTGCCAGCAGTTTATCGTGGCAGGGGGAGCGAGAGACCCAGTACTTC
CDR3 protein: CASSLSWQGERETQYF
D gene: TRBD1
V gene: TRBV27
clone size: -
J gene: TRBJ2-5